The clone carrying this T cell receptor beta chain has a handful of counts. Germline CDR1 is SGHTA and CDR2 is FQGNSA. This CDR3 region has 15 residues. The J segment lost 6 bases and the V segment lost 1 base, leaving 2 bases of the junction unmatched. Some clones are missing from TCRdb's copy, which holds only in-frame ones; the method was immunoSEQ multiplex PCR. The repertoire consists of roughly 150,000 clones, with 70% to 80% occurring once and the leading ten covering 19%. The data were obtained in a study of blood T cell repertoires in COVID-19. The genes are TRBV7-2 and TRBJ2-7; TRBD2 matches at 14 bases. This TCR was sampled from a woman between 65 and 79 years old in a cohort exposed to, infected with or recovered from COVID-19 (not recorded which). Source material: PBMCs or T cells enriched from blood (not recorded which). CDR3 in amino acids: CASSLVTSGRGEQYF. The DNA for the CDR3 is TGTGCCAGCAGCTTAGTGACTAGCGGGAGGGGCGAGCAGTACTTC. The whole variable domain, filled in from reference TRBV7-2 and TRBJ2-7, reads GAGVSQSPSNKVTEKGKDVELRCDPISGHTALYWYRQSLGQGLEFLIYFQGNSAPDKSGLPSDRFSAERTGGSVSTLTIQRTQQEDSAVYLCASSLVTSGRGEQYFGPGTRLTVT.